The rows below give T cell receptor beta chains drawn from one sample of a study of monozygotic twins with inflammatory bowel disease. Reprocessing the 5' RACE reads, TCRdb reports a single entry for every CDR3 protein and omits DNA. The sample has over 200,000 distinct CDR3 sequences, and its top ten clones hold roughly 1.7%. Sequenced: blood. These receptors all stem from a human donor with ulcerative colitis or Crohn's disease, or a healthy co-twin of an affected twin (not recorded which). The CDR3 runs from the conserved cysteine through the conserved F or W. Fields, in order: V gene, J gene, CDR3 protein.

>TRBV28|TRBJ1-4
CASSTTTNEKLFF
>TRBV5-1|TRBJ2-3
CASSRGRTGSTDTQYF
>TRBV7-2|TRBJ2-1
CASSLAQGTYNEQFF
>TRBV20-1|TRBJ2-1
CSAPRGNEQFF
>TRBV2|TRBJ1-5
CASSEPNQPQHF
>TRBV28|TRBJ1-2
CASSSAGQEAYGYTF
>TRBV9|TRBJ2-3
CASSVASGGMADTQYF
>TRBV5-1|TRBJ1-1
CASSLRPTGKATEAFF
>TRBV20-1|TRBJ1-5
CSARPGDGYSNQPQHF
>TRBV12-5|TRBJ2-3
CASTPGGTQYF
>TRBV27|TRBJ1-6
CASSPPGAASPLHF
>TRBV7-6|TRBJ2-6
CASSLVAGPGANVLTF
>TRBV19|TRBJ1-4
CASTHGGANEKLFF
>TRBV4-2|TRBJ1-1
CASSQDSRSENTEAFF
>TRBV12-3/TRBV12-4|TRBJ1-1
CASSPGQQLEAFF
>TRBV20-1|TRBJ1-5
CSASETTNQPQHF
>TRBV2|TRBJ1-1
CASNDGGVRLNTEAFF
>TRBV12-3/TRBV12-4|TRBJ1-4
CASSLGRYEKLFF
>TRBV5-1|TRBJ1-1
CASRQFMNTEAFF
>TRBV7-2|TRBJ2-7
CASTLGLADFKQYF
>TRBV7-9|TRBJ1-4
CASSRSNRGDEKLFF
>TRBV7-9|TRBJ2-5
CASGLPWQGETQYF
>TRBV24-1|TRBJ2-5
CATSDSASRARRETQYF
>TRBV5-6|TRBJ2-4
CASSVDSLDIQYF
>TRBV29-1|TRBJ2-2
CSVEEGWNTGELFF
>TRBV25-1|TRBJ2-7
CASSEFRSHRQYF
>TRBV5-4|TRBJ2-4
CASSFHLIPFDGAKNIQYF
>TRBV12-3/TRBV12-4|TRBJ1-1
CASRLQGYTEAFF
>TRBV11-2|TRBJ1-1
CASSSLGGAYTEAFF
>TRBV12-3/TRBV12-4|TRBJ1-2
CASSLGWNYGYTF
>TRBV5-1|TRBJ2-5
CASSMDSERETQYF
>TRBV10-3|TRBJ2-3
CAISATGQGIDTQYF
>TRBV5-5|TRBJ1-3
CASGGQGRGNTIYF
>TRBV6-5|TRBJ2-7
CASSQRGEQYF
>TRBV15|TRBJ1-1
CATSRDRGSEAFF
>TRBV5-5|TRBJ2-5
CASSPNLDSQETQYF
>TRBV5-1|TRBJ1-5
CASSPSGGGLNQPQHF
>TRBV7-2|TRBJ2-7
CASSLATSVHEQYF
>TRBV5-1|TRBJ2-3
CASSTRLDLQYF
>TRBV28|TRBJ2-3
CASSPGGSLDTQYF
>TRBV6-1|TRBJ2-5
CASSDLVGTGEETQYF
>TRBV5-6|TRBJ2-1
CASSFKRGSYNEQFF
>TRBV5-4|TRBJ2-5
CASSLPGETQYF
>TRBV6-2/TRBV6-3|TRBJ2-2
CASRDGHTRIGELFF
>TRBV7-9|TRBJ1-5
CASSLRDQPQHF
>TRBV12-3/TRBV12-4|TRBJ2-5
CASSLGPPGLGKTQYF
>TRBV29-1|TRBJ2-2
CSVWTANTGELFF
>TRBV2|TRBJ1-6
CASSLSWTRANSPLHF
>TRBV12-3/TRBV12-4|TRBJ1-4
CASSFGGGGGEKLFF
>TRBV5-1|TRBJ2-7
CASSLEQGLFEQYF
>TRBV29-1|TRBJ1-5
CSVWTGEWGQPQHF
>TRBV5-5|TRBJ1-4
CASSLGSLGASEKLFF
>TRBV20-1|TRBJ1-5
CSASDRGAQPQHF
>TRBV14|TRBJ2-5
CASSQVRVQETQYF